Each of the 4 T cell receptor beta chains below was sequenced from the same sample in a study of T cell responses to AZD1222 COVID-19 vaccine. Produced via immunoSEQ multiplex PCR; TCRdb's table is partial and in-frame only. Of some 150,000 clones in the sample, about 92% were seen once. The material sequenced was peripheral blood, taken on day 0 of MenACWY control vaccination. These receptors all stem from an adult in good health.

In this sample, this clone turned up a few times. The chain has TRBV27 and TRBJ1-2, with TRBD1 matching over 7 bases. This CDR3 region has 15 residues. CDR1 MNHEY and CDR2 SMNVEV come from the germline V gene (reference sequence). The V segment lost 1 base and the J segment 5 bases; nucleotides outside the gene matches: 7. CDR3 sequence (DNA): TGTGCCAGCAGTTTATTCCGGGACAGCTATTATGGCTACACCTTC. This codes for CASSLFRDSYYGYTF.

The chain combines TRBV3-1 (or the pseudogene TRBV3-2) with TRBJ1-3; no clear D gene. The CDR3 consists of 17 residues. The germline V and J ends were trimmed by 1 base and 4 bases, with 17 bases remaining between them. Germline V lookup: CDR1 LGHDT, CDR2 YNNKEL (reference sequence). The chain's CDR3 is CASSQASLDWGGNTIYF. In DNA, the CDR3 is TGTGCCAGCAGCCAAGCCTCGCTCGACTGGGGAGGAAACACCATATATTTT.

The genes are TRBV11-2 and TRBJ1-5; D remains ambiguous. The CDR3 covers 13 residues. Germline CDR1 reads SGHAT; CDR2 reads FQNNGV. The ends were cut back, 3 bases at V and 7 bases at J, with 10 bases in the middle. The DNA of the CDR3 is TGTGCCAGCAGCTTCTACGAAGGACAGCCCCAGCATTTT. This translates into CASSFYEGQPQHF.

The chain is built from TRBV7-8 and TRBJ2-7, with 11 positions matching TRBD1. Per germline, CDR1 SGHVS and CDR2 FQNEAQ. V lost 5 bases, J lost 2 bases, and 8 bases stayed unmatched. The CDR3 consists of 16 residues. This CDR3 is CASSPKGQGVTYEQYF. The CDR3 DNA reads TGTGCCAGCAGCCCTAAGGGACAGGGGGTTACCTACGAGCAGTACTTC.